This T cell receptor beta chain originates from a study of early T cells in non-severe SARS-CoV-2 infection. This clonotype was counted many times. Researchers tagged individual cDNA molecules with unique molecular identifiers. In TCRdb, the 5' RACE reads were re-called with MiXCR into one record per CDR3 protein. The table lists about 26,000 distinct CDR3 sequences, 3.5% to 4.5% of them singletons, with roughly 5.9% in the top ten. Trimming stripped 3 bases from V and 4 bases from J, with 9 bases between. CDR3 length: 13 amino acids. This chain uses TRBV12-3 or TRBV12-4 with TRBJ1-2; D call uncertain. The TCR comes from an adult who was a healthcare worker with PCR-confirmed SARS-CoV-2 infection or an uninfected control (not recorded which). The material sequenced was whole blood. The CDR3: CASSFPPSYGYTF. CDR3 coding DNA: TGTGCCAGCAGTTTCCCCCCATCCTATGGCTACACCTTC.